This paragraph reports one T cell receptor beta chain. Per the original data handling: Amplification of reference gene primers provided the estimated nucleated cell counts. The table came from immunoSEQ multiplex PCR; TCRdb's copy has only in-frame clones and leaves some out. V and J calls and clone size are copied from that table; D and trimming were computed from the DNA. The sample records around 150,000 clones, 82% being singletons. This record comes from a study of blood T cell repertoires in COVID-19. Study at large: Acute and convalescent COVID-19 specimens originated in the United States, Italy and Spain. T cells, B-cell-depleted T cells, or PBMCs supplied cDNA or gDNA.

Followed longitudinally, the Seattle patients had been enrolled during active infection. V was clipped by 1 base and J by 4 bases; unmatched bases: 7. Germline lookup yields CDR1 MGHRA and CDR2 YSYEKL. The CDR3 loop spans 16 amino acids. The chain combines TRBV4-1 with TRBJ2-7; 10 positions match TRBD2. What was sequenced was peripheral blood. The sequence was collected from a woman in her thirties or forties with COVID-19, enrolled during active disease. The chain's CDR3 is CASSQVFRTSGYEQYF. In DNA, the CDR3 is TGCGCCAGCAGCCAAGTTTTTAGGACTAGCGGTTACGAGCAGTACTTC.